This TCR beta chain was sequenced for a study of molecular identifiers for immune sequencing clone quantification. Study overall: Replicates split RNA from around 18,000 or 91,000 naive CD8 cells five ways, and the researchers sequenced four portions.

V lost 5 bases and J lost 4; bases outside the gene matches: 16. The CDR3 covers 17 residues. CDR1 and CDR2 (germline): MGHRA, YSYEKL. TCRdb re-called the PCR reads through MiXCR, storing one row per CDR3 protein. In the table there are around 470,000 distinct CDR3 sequences, around 23% of which are singletons. This chain joins TRBV4-1 and TRBJ2-7; 8 positions match TRBD2. Sequencing was carried out using naive CD8+ T cells from blood, with Jurkat cell RNA spiked in. Subset noted: FACS-sorted CD8+CD4-CCR7+CD45RA+ naive T cells. The sequence was obtained from a human donor in good health. Some libraries in this study had Jurkat cell RNA spiked in. CDR3 DNA: TGCGCCAGCAGCTGGAAAGAGGTTAGCGGGATAGCTTACGAGCAGTACTTC. Translated, it gives CASSWKEVSGIAYEQYF.